The 7 T cell receptor beta chains reported below all come from one sample, sequenced in a study of early stage breast cancer tumors. Measured with immunoSEQ multiplex PCR; TCRdb has only the in-frame clones, and not every one. Of over 25,000 clones in the sample, around 50% are singletons; the top ten hold around 9%. Sequencing was done on a sample of breast tumor tissue. The receptors were sampled from a person aged 45 to 59 with breast cancer.

This chain connects TRBV28 to TRBJ2-2, with D maybe TRBD1 (7 bases). V was clipped by 3 bases and J by 4 bases, with 15 bases between them. From germline, CDR1 is MDHEN and CDR2 SYDVKM. The CDR3 runs 16 residues. The CDR3 DNA is TGTGCCAGCAGTTTCGGTGGAGGGGGCTTCACCGGGGAGCTGTTTTTT. Its protein product is CASSFGGGGFTGELFF.

The CDR3 protein is CASSVFGLAGSEQFF. The CDR3 DNA follows: TGTGCCAGCAGCGTATTTGGACTAGCGGGAAGCGAGCAGTTCTTC. The V call is TRBV7-8, the J call TRBJ2-1, with TRBD2 matching 12 bases. V lost 5 bases to trimming and J lost 10 bases; unmatched junction nucleotides: 9. Germline CDR1 is SGHVS and CDR2 is FQNEAQ. The CDR3 contains 15 residues.

The chain has TRBV10-3 and TRBJ1-1; D gene uncertain. V was cut by 5 bases and J by 1 base, with 5 bases left in between. This CDR3 comprises 12 residues. Looked up from germline, CDR1 is ENHRY and CDR2 is SYGVKD. The CDR3 coding sequence is TGTGCCATCAGTAAATCGAACACTGAAGCTTTCTTT. Protein sequence: CAISKSNTEAFF.

This clone was recorded a few times. This sequence joins TRBV5-1 and TRBJ1-1, with 8 bases lining up with TRBD1. CDR1 SGHRS and CDR2 YFSETQ come from the germline V gene. V trimming: 1 base; J trimming: 3 bases; junction bases outside the gene matches: 14. The CDR3 loop spans 18 amino acids. The CDR3 sequence is CASSLSAQGASGDTEAFF. CDR3 nucleotide sequence: TGCGCCAGCAGCTTGAGTGCCCAGGGGGCGTCCGGGGACACTGAAGCTTTCTTT.

This clone was counted only a few times. The chain couples TRBV4-1 to TRBJ2-1, with 7 bases matching TRBD2. The CDR3 totals 17 residues. Germline loops: CDR1 MGHRA, CDR2 YSYEKL. The V and J ends lost 0 bases and 0 bases, in that order; junction bases with no gene match: 5. CDR3 DNA: TGCGCCAGCAGCCAAGAGGGAGGCGGGGGCTCCTACAATGAGCAGTTCTTC. Translating it yields CASSQEGGGGSYNEQFF.

The V gene is TRBV25-1, the J gene TRBJ1-1, with D unresolved. The CDR3 extends over 12 amino acids. V lost 9 bases and J 6 bases, leaving 14 bases between the germline ends. The germline V gene has CDR1 MGHDK and CDR2 SYGVNS. CDR3 residues: CASSLSGAEAFF. CDR3 in DNA: TGTGCCAGTTCCCTCAGTGGGGCTGAAGCTTTCTTT.

Only a few counts were recorded for this clone. The V call is TRBV5-1, the J call TRBJ2-1, with D tentatively TRBD1 (5 bases). This CDR3 is 12 amino acids long. V shed 1 base and J shed 8 bases, with 7 bases lying between them. Germline CDR1 is SGHRS and CDR2 is YFSETQ. CDR3 amino acids: CASSLQTDEQFF. The CDR3 DNA follows: TGCGCCAGCAGCTTGCAGACAGATGAGCAGTTCTTC.